This T cell receptor (beta chain) stems from a study of CD8 T cells in Susac syndrome. The germline V gene encodes CDR1 SQVTM and CDR2 ANQGSEA. The CDR3 has 14 residues. V was trimmed by 1 base and J by 7 bases, leaving 16 bases between them. From blood CD8+ and CD4+ T cells, the TCR beta chain was sequenced. The authors negatively isolated CD8+ and CD4+ T cells and FACS-enriched TEMRA cells. After extraction with the RNeasy kit, about 0.5 to 1 ug of the RNA was reverse transcribed using random hexamers. The immunoSEQ assay covered 54 Vbeta and 13 Jbeta segments for CDR3. TCRdb passed the immunoSEQ multiplex PCR reads through MiXCR, listing each CDR3 protein once. The table shows some 400,000 distinct CDR3 sequences, with more than 70% occurring only once.

The sequencing input was CD8+ T cells from PBMCs. The TCR comes from a human donor with multiple sclerosis. V is TRBV29-1 and J is TRBJ1-2; maybe TRBD1 (5 bases). CDR3: CSVEGTLQAVGYTF. The CDR3 nucleotides are TGCAGCGTTGAAGGGACACTCCAAGCGGTTGGCTACACCTTC.